This TCR beta chain emerged from a study of beta chain features in type 1 diabetes. CDR3 length: 13 amino acids. V lost 5 bases to trimming and J lost 2 bases, with 10 bases between them. Per the germline V gene, CDR1 is MDHEN and CDR2 is SYDVKM. Overall study findings and caveats: For TCRB rearrangement, an influence of HLA type remained unresolved here.

Sequencing targeted expressed TCRB transcripts, as all isolated RNA had been reverse transcribed. Several million reads on average were seen across naive, central memory and regulatory T cell samples. Assay: immunoSEQ multiplex PCR; the TCRdb copy retains only in-frame clones and omits some. The table has about 140,000 clones, about 10% seen once. A CD45RO/CCR7/CD25/CD127/CD95/CD27 panel sorted naive, central memory, regulatory and stem cell-like memory CD4+ cells. Note on this clone: Its antigen remains unknown.

Sequencing used naive CD4+ T cells from blood. The receptor was isolated from a man aged 18 to 30 in good health. The chain has TRBV28 and TRBJ2-7; D call uncertain. CDR3 in amino acids: CASSVQVPYEQYF. DNA for the CDR3: TGTGCCAGCAGTGTTCAGGTCCCCTACGAGCAGTACTTC.